This T cell receptor (beta chain) was found in a study of CD8 T cells in Susac syndrome. CD8+ and CD4+ T cells circulating in blood were sequenced for TCR beta. Controls matched for sex and age were healthy donors. TEMRA cells were FACS-enriched, unlike CD8+ and CD4+ T cells, which were negatively isolated. After extraction with the RNeasy kit, roughly 0.45 to 1 ug of the RNA was reverse transcribed using random hexamers. The authors amplified TCR beta CDR3 across 54 Vbeta and 13 Jbeta using immunoSEQ multiplex PCR. TCRdb re-derived calls from the immunoSEQ multiplex PCR reads in MiXCR, one entry per CDR3 protein. Among about 120,000 distinct CDR3 sequences, about 90% were seen once, and the ten largest hold 0.13% to 0.15%. The specimen sequenced was CD4+ T cells from PBMCs. This clonotype was sampled from a human donor in good health.

The CDR3 nucleotides are TGTGCCAGCAGCTATCCTAGCGGAGAAGAGACCCAGTACTTC. This translates into CASSYPSGEETQYF. The rearrangement links TRBV7-9 to TRBJ2-5; 7 nucleotides line up with TRBD2. Losses at the gene ends were 4 bases for V and 3 bases for J; bases not matched to a gene: 5. CDR3 length equals 14 residues. Germline CDR1 and CDR2: SEHNR and FQNEAQ (reference sequence).